The next 27 T cell receptor beta chains were all read from a single sample in a study of T cells after yellow fever vaccination. MiXCR was run by TCRdb on the 5' RACE reads, yielding one entry per CDR3 protein. This repertoire shows approximately 580,000 distinct CDR3 sequences, around a sixth found once; its top ten account for 17%. The specimen comprised PBMCs, sampled 5 days after the first yellow fever vaccination. The receptors shown here come from a man aged 18 to 35 who received the YFV17D yellow fever vaccine.

The chain links TRBV9 to TRBJ2-3, with D perhaps assigned TRBD1 or TRBD2 (6 bases each). V dropped 4 bases and J dropped 6 bases, with 21 bases sitting between them. The CDR3 runs to 16 residues. CDR1 is SGDLS, CDR2 YYNGEE, per germline. DNA of the CDR3: TGTGCCAGCAGCCCTCGAGGGGGGCCCCCAGGGGATACGCAGTATTTT. Protein product: CASSPRGGPPGDTQYF.

The V call is TRBV6-1, the J call TRBJ2-2, with D possibly matching TRBD1 (5 bases). CDR3 length equals 18 residues. The germline CDR1 and CDR2 sequences are MNHNS and SASEGT. The V end was cut by 6 bases, the J end by 6 bases, with 26 bases between. The CDR3 nucleotides read TGTGCCAGCAGGCCTTATAGGACAACCACAAAAAGGCCCGGGGAGCTGTTTTTT. As protein: CASRPYRTTTKRPGELFF.

This chain links TRBV6-6 with TRBJ2-2, with D hard to call. The germline V and J ends were trimmed by 0 bases and 7 bases, with 6 bases remaining between them. Germline lookup yields CDR1 MNHNY and CDR2 SVGAGI (reference sequence). The CDR3 sequence is 13 residues long. CDR3 protein: CASSYSQNGELFF. The CDR3 nucleotides are TGTGCCAGCAGTTACTCCCAAAACGGGGAGCTGTTTTTT.

This clonotype has just a few counts. The rearrangement joins TRBV10-3 to TRBJ2-3; tentatively, D is TRBD1 or TRBD2 (5 bases each). Per germline, CDR1 ENHRY and CDR2 SYGVKD. V lost 4 bases, J lost 2 bases, and 7 bases lay in between. The CDR3 has 13 residues. DNA of the CDR3: TGTGCCATCAGTGGGGACCCCACAGATACGCAGTATTTT. This codes for CAISGDPTDTQYF.

This clonotype has just a few counts. The chain has TRBV11-3 and TRBJ2-2; TRBD2 matches at 7 bases. Germline V gives CDR1 SGHNT, CDR2 YENEEA. Trimming at V came to 1 base and at J to 3 bases, leaving 2 bases not matched to a gene. The CDR3 has 15 residues. In nucleotides, the CDR3 is TGTGCCAGCAGCTTAGTGCTAGCGGACACCGGGGAGCTGTTTTTT. Translated, it gives CASSLVLADTGELFF. Complete variable domain (other parts from reference TRBV11-3 and TRBJ2-2): EAGVVQSPRYKIIEKKQPVAFWCNPISGHNTLYWYLQNLGQGPELLIRYENEEAVDDSQLPKDRFSAERLKGVDSTLKIQPAELGDSAVYLCASSLVLADTGELFFGEGSRLTVL.

This clonotype occurred a few times. This rearrangement joins TRBV7-2 to TRBJ2-3; 7 bases line up with TRBD2. The CDR3 loop spans 13 amino acids. The ends lost 5 bases at V and 6 bases at J; junction bases unmatched: 5. Looked up from germline, CDR1 is SGHTA and CDR2 is FQGNSA. The CDR3 reads CASSTQLADTQYF. As DNA, the CDR3 is TGTGCCAGCAGCACCCAACTAGCGGATACGCAGTATTTT. The full variable domain, with the rest looked up from reference TRBV7-2 and TRBJ2-3, is GAGVSQSPSNKVTEKGKDVELRCDPISGHTALYWYRQSLGQGLEFLIYFQGNSAPDKSGLPSDRFSAERTGGSVSTLTIQRTQQEDSAVYLCASSTQLADTQYFGPGTRLTVL.

In this sample, this clonotype turned up once. The V and J genes are TRBV18 and TRBJ2-2; the D is unclear. This CDR3 contains 15 residues. Trimming stripped 0 bases from V and 6 bases from J, with 11 bases between. The V gene's germline CDR1 is KGHSH and CDR2 LQKENI. The CDR3 loop reads CASSPPLASSGELFF. For the CDR3, the DNA is TGTGCCAGCTCACCACCGCTCGCTAGTTCCGGGGAGCTGTTTTTT.

In this sample, this clonotype turned up a few times. The chain employs TRBV19 and TRBJ1-1; D unresolved. Deletions cut 4 bases from V and 5 bases from J, with 17 bases between. The CDR3 extends over 15 amino acids. Germline V gives CDR1 LNHDA, CDR2 SQIVND (reference sequence). CDR3 protein: CASSTPRKGWTEAFF. In nucleotides, the CDR3 is TGTGCCAGTAGTACGCCTCGTAAGGGATGGACTGAAGCTTTCTTT.

This sequence joins TRBV4-1 and TRBJ1-1; possibly TRBD1 for D (5 bases). Deletions cut 6 bases from V and 5 bases from J, with 16 bases between. The germline CDR1 and CDR2 sequences are MGHRA and YSYEKL. This CDR3 is built from 14 residues. The CDR3 DNA reads TGCGCCAGCAGGGGGTTTCTGAAGGGGACTGAAGCTTTCTTT. Translating gives CASRGFLKGTEAFF.

The chain is built from TRBV7-2 and TRBJ2-5; D may correspond to TRBD1 or TRBD2 (6 bases each). CDR3 length: 16 amino acids. CDR1 is SGHTA, CDR2 FQGNSA, per germline. The V and J ends lost 4 bases and 5 bases respectively, with 20 bases between them. The CDR3 coding sequence is TGTGCCAGCAGCTCCGAGGGGGGCCGTCCGTTCGAGACCCAGTACTTC. It translates to CASSSEGGRPFETQYF.

The table lists this clonotype with a count of one. This chain connects TRBV7-9 to TRBJ2-5; possibly TRBD1 for D (6 bases). CDR1 and CDR2 from the germline V gene are SEHNR and FQNEAQ (reference sequence). CDR3 length: 16 residues. Trimming stripped 0 bases from V and 4 bases from J, with 15 bases between. CDR3 bases: TGTGCCAGCAGCTTAGCGAACGGACAGTTTGGAGAGACCCAGTACTTC. This encodes CASSLANGQFGETQYF.

This clonotype was detected only a few times. The chain carries TRBV5-6 and TRBJ1-1, with D possibly matching TRBD1 (5 bases). V gave up 0 bases and J gave up 6 bases, with 9 bases separating them. Germline CDR1 reads SGHDT; CDR2 reads YYEEEE. This CDR3 has 13 amino acids. CDR3 DNA sequence: TGTGCCAGCAGCTTGGGCAGGGCCGCTGAAGCTTTCTTT. Its protein is CASSLGRAAEAFF.

This clonotype came up a few times. V usage is TRBV19 and J usage is TRBJ1-2, with 8 bases fitting TRBD1. This CDR3 region has 16 residues. The V segment lost 3 bases and the J segment 5 bases; nucleotides outside the gene matches: 11. The germline gives CDR1 LNHDA, CDR2 SQIVND (reference sequence). In DNA, the CDR3 is TGTGCCAGTAGTATCGGCGGGGGCAGGGGGCTATATGGCTACACCTTC. As protein: CASSIGGGRGLYGYTF.

This chain links TRBV7-9 with TRBJ2-7; D is unresolved. The CDR3 consists of 12 residues. The ends were cut back, 2 bases at V and 6 bases at J, with 8 bases in the middle. Germline CDR1 SEHNR, CDR2 FQNEAQ (reference sequence). DNA of the CDR3: TGTGCCAGCAGCTTAACAAATTTCGAGCAGTACGTC. It yields the protein CASSLTNFEQYV.

There are a few counts of this clonotype. The V and J genes are TRBV7-8 and TRBJ2-3, with a weak D call TRBD2 (6 bases). The V end was cut by 4 bases, the J end by 4 bases, with 12 bases between. Germline assignment: CDR1 SGHVS and CDR2 FQNEAQ. This CDR3 spans 14 amino acids. The CDR3 spells CASSSRRGADTQYF. The CDR3 bases are TGTGCCAGCAGCTCCCGGCGGGGCGCAGATACGCAGTATTTT.

This clonotype appeared a few times. V usage is TRBV15 and J usage is TRBJ1-2; 7 nucleotides align to TRBD1. V shed 0 bases and J 5 bases; nucleotides not matched to a gene: 6. From germline, CDR1 is LNHNV and CDR2 YYDKDF (reference sequence). There are 15 residues in the CDR3. The chain's CDR3 is CATSRETGKSYGYTF. DNA for the CDR3: TGTGCCACCAGCAGAGAGACAGGGAAAAGTTATGGCTACACCTTC.

The rearrangement joins TRBV4-2 to TRBJ2-3; 12 nucleotides align to TRBD2. V was clipped by 0 bases and J by 3 bases; unmatched bases: 10. CDR1 is LGHNA and CDR2 is YNFKEQ in the germline V gene. The CDR3 runs 19 residues. The chain's CDR3 is CASSQDGLAGGLGTDTQYF. CDR3 DNA: TGTGCCAGCAGCCAAGATGGGCTAGCGGGGGGGCTTGGGACAGATACGCAGTATTTT.

This clonotype has just a few counts. The chain employs TRBV29-1 and TRBJ1-1; 9 bases agree with TRBD1. This CDR3 has 14 residues. Germline loops: CDR1 SQVTM, CDR2 ANQGSEA. Losses at the gene ends were 0 bases for V and 5 bases for J; bases not matched to a gene: 4. Here the CDR3 DNA reads TGCAGCGTTGAAGACGGGACAGGGTTAACTGAAGCTTTCTTT. Translating it yields CSVEDGTGLTEAFF. Complete variable domain (other parts from reference TRBV29-1 and TRBJ1-1): SAVISQKPSRDICQRGTSLTIQCQVDSQVTMMFWYRQQPGQSLTLIATANQGSEATYESGFVIDKFPISRPNLTFSTLTVSNMSPEDSSIYLCSVEDGTGLTEAFFGQGTRLTVV.

The chain joins TRBV25-1 to TRBJ1-3; no clear D. This CDR3 has 15 amino acids. CDR1 and CDR2 (germline): MGHDK, SYGVNS. V lost 2 bases to trimming and J lost 2 bases, with 10 bases between them. This chain's CDR3 is CASSERTEPGNTIYF. The CDR3 coding sequence is TGTGCCAGCAGTGAAAGAACAGAGCCTGGAAACACCATATATTTT.

This clonotype was seen only a few times. V gene TRBV6-1 combines with J gene TRBJ1-6; D uncertain. V was pared by 8 bases and J by 7 bases, with 18 bases between. This CDR3 has 15 residues. Looked up from germline, CDR1 is MNHNS and CDR2 is SASEGT. CDR3 DNA sequence: TGTGCCAGCCCCGCTAAGGACGGCGAAAATTCACCCCTCCACTTT. Protein product: CASPAKDGENSPLHF.

There are a few counts of this clonotype. The J gene is TRBJ2-1, the V gene TRBV5-1; a possible D gene is TRBD1 (6 bases). This CDR3 has 17 amino acids. Germline CDR1 is SGHRS and CDR2 is YFSETQ. V dropped 4 bases and J dropped 2 bases, with 19 bases sitting between them. For the CDR3, the DNA is TGCGCCAGCAGCCCGGGGTGGGGGCCTGTCACCTACAATGAGCAGTTCTTC. It encodes CASSPGWGPVTYNEQFF. Full variable domain (outside the CDR3, taken from reference TRBV5-1 and TRBJ2-1): KAGVTQTPRYLIKTRGQQVTLSCSPISGHRSVSWYQQTPGQGLQFLFEYFSETQRNKGNFPGRFSGRQFSNSRSEMNVSTLELGDSALYLCASSPGWGPVTYNEQFFGPGTRLTVL.

This clonotype showed up just a few times. This chain uses TRBV28 with TRBJ1-1; a weak D match, TRBD1 (5 bases). Trimming shortened V by 8 bases and J by 3 bases, and 19 bases separated the two germline ends. This CDR3 is built from 15 residues. From germline, CDR1 is MDHEN and CDR2 SYDVKM. This chain's CDR3 is CASEMSGGIDTEAFF. Here the CDR3 DNA reads TGTGCCAGCGAGATGTCTGGGGGAATCGACACTGAAGCTTTCTTT.

The chain employs TRBV18 and TRBJ2-3, with D possibly being TRBD2 (5 bases). This CDR3 has 17 residues. In germline, CDR1 is KGHSH, CDR2 LQKENI. The V gene lost 7 bases and the J gene lost 3 bases, with 23 bases spanning the gap. The CDR3 DNA reads as TGTGCCAGCTTTGAGGTCGGGGTCATGAAAACGACAGATACGCAGTATTTT. This sequence encodes CASFEVGVMKTTDTQYF.

This clonotype has just a few counts. The chain joins TRBV9 to TRBJ2-3; D remains ambiguous. CDR1 and CDR2 from the germline V gene are SGDLS and YYNGEE. The CDR3 totals 14 residues. Trimming took off 2 bases at V and 1 base at J, with 8 bases between the two ends. CDR3 amino acids: CASSVYGGTDTQYF. The CDR3 DNA follows: TGTGCCAGCAGCGTCTATGGGGGCACAGATACGCAGTATTTT.

This clonotype showed up just a few times. CDR3 DNA sequence: TGCGCCAGCAGCCAAGACAGGGAAGCGAGCTATGGCTACACCTTC. Amino acids: CASSQDREASYGYTF. The gene calls are TRBV4-3 and TRBJ1-2, with D possibly TRBD1 on 5 matching bases. V dropped 0 bases and J dropped 4 bases, with 12 bases sitting between them. The germline V gene has CDR1 LGHNA and CDR2 YSLEER. The CDR3 runs 15 residues.

The chain couples TRBV7-4 to TRBJ2-5, with TRBD1 identical over 7 bases. CDR1 is SGHVT, CDR2 SQSDAQ, per germline. Trimming took 4 bases from V and 0 from J; bases not matched to a gene: 2. This CDR3 is 14 amino acids long. The chain's CDR3 is CASSSQGNQETQYF. The CDR3 DNA is TGTGCCAGCAGCTCACAGGGGAACCAAGAGACCCAGTACTTC.

On this clonotype: The junction and the germline gene differ at one end; a read error may be behind it. The chain couples TRBV7-2 to TRBJ1-5; D is undetermined. The CDR3 contains 15 residues. The germline CDR1 and CDR2 sequences are SGHTA and FQGNSA. CDR3: CGSSLLGGANQPQHF. CDR3 bases: TGTGGCAGCAGCCTTCTGGGAGGAGCCAATCAGCCCCAGCATTTT.